Listed below are T cell receptor beta chains from one sample, sequenced in a study of cytomegalovirus exposure and HLA in healthy donors. Profiling relied on immunoSEQ multiplex PCR, and the TCRdb table lists in-frame clones only, not all of them. The sample records some 190,000 clones, around 75% being singletons. The sample taken for sequencing was PBMCs. These TCRs come from a female donor in good health and CMV-seronegative. CDR3s include the opening cysteine and the closing phenylalanine or tryptophan. A D gene is named only where the DNA matches it firmly.

j_gene: TRBJ2-7; v_gene: TRBV6-1; d_gene: .; CDR3aa: CASRLTENYEQYF
j_gene: TRBJ2-7; v_gene: TRBV7-8; d_gene: .; CDR3aa: CASSPAGEVPFSYEQYF
j_gene: TRBJ1-3; v_gene: TRBV27; d_gene: .; CDR3aa: CASSLRAGRNTIYF
j_gene: TRBJ2-5; v_gene: TRBV18; d_gene: TRBD1; CDR3aa: CASSQGQLETQYF
j_gene: TRBJ2-1; v_gene: TRBV7-3; d_gene: .; CDR3aa: CASSTGTKAEQFF
j_gene: TRBJ2-5; v_gene: TRBV5-1; d_gene: TRBD1; CDR3aa: CASSLRDRLQETQYF
j_gene: TRBJ2-3; v_gene: TRBV30; d_gene: TRBD2; CDR3aa: CACAAGAFTDTQYF
j_gene: TRBJ1-3; v_gene: TRBV2; d_gene: .; CDR3aa: CASRMPRDGGLPGTGNTIYF
j_gene: TRBJ2-3; v_gene: TRBV6-5; d_gene: TRBD2; CDR3aa: CASSYMAGGIDTQYF
j_gene: TRBJ1-2; v_gene: TRBV9; d_gene: .; CDR3aa: CASSEGGAGRYGYTF
j_gene: TRBJ1-4; v_gene: TRBV5-1; d_gene: .; CDR3aa: CASSLLLGTNEKLFF
j_gene: TRBJ2-3; v_gene: TRBV14; d_gene: .; CDR3aa: CASSYRLFTDTQYF
j_gene: TRBJ1-5; v_gene: TRBV7-9; d_gene: TRBD1; CDR3aa: CASSYGQGGNQPQHF
j_gene: TRBJ1-4; v_gene: TRBV6-5; d_gene: .; CDR3aa: CASSPGLSLGEKLFF
j_gene: TRBJ2-1; v_gene: TRBV27; d_gene: .; CDR3aa: CASSFGKNNEQFF
j_gene: TRBJ2-3; v_gene: TRBV18; d_gene: .; CDR3aa: CASSPGAGGTDTQYF
j_gene: TRBJ2-2; v_gene: TRBV30; d_gene: TRBD2; CDR3aa: CAWRSGVDGELFF
j_gene: TRBJ2-7; v_gene: TRBV19; d_gene: .; CDR3aa: CASSKQDTSYEQYF
j_gene: TRBJ1-1; v_gene: TRBV28; d_gene: TRBD1; CDR3aa: CASSLRQGQAFF
j_gene: TRBJ2-7; v_gene: TRBV5-5; d_gene: TRBD1; CDR3aa: CASSWGQGAYEQYF
j_gene: TRBJ2-1; v_gene: TRBV7-8; d_gene: .; CDR3aa: CASSLSGAAGNEQFF
j_gene: TRBJ2-1; v_gene: TRBV30; d_gene: TRBD2; CDR3aa: CAWSVQAGVHNEQFF
j_gene: TRBJ2-1; v_gene: TRBV7-9; d_gene: TRBD2; CDR3aa: CASTLPPRLAGVRNEQFF
j_gene: TRBJ1-5; v_gene: TRBV15; d_gene: .; CDR3aa: CATSGHGDQPQHF
j_gene: TRBJ1-5; v_gene: TRBV18; d_gene: TRBD1; CDR3aa: CASSPGQGNQPQHF
j_gene: TRBJ2-3; v_gene: TRBV11-2; d_gene: TRBD1; CDR3aa: CASSVADRPTDTQYF
j_gene: TRBJ2-7; v_gene: TRBV5-1; d_gene: TRBD1; CDR3aa: CASSPTGRGEQYF
j_gene: TRBJ2-1; v_gene: TRBV7-6; d_gene: .; CDR3aa: CASSPQPGKDSDEQFF
j_gene: TRBJ1-6; v_gene: TRBV5-4; d_gene: TRBD1; CDR3aa: CASSRTGSSYNSPLHF
j_gene: TRBJ1-3; v_gene: TRBV30; d_gene: TRBD1; CDR3aa: CAWSVRTGSGNTIYF
j_gene: TRBJ1-2; v_gene: TRBV5-1; d_gene: .; CDR3aa: CASSARWARSREAYGYTF
j_gene: TRBJ2-1; v_gene: TRBV6-5; d_gene: .; CDR3aa: CASSPGTLSNEQFF